Sequencing of this T cell receptor (beta chain) was carried out in a study of memory CD8 T cells in hepatitis C reinfection. Study-wide background: After reinfection, a couple of primary-infection resolvers became chronically infected. HCV reinfection: RNA-positive following two negative tests at least 60 days apart.

Time point of the sample: pre-reinfection, 55 to 20 weeks before reinfection detection. TCR sequencing was done directly ex vivo on sorted cells, without expansion in vitro. Germline-derived CDR1 and CDR2 are MNHEY and SMNVEV (reference sequence). V gave up 2 bases and J gave up 3 bases, with 10 bases separating them. The CDR3 has 14 residues. Sequencing was performed with immunoSEQ multiplex PCR; in TCRdb, only in-frame clones are kept and a portion is missing. The sample holds 40,000 to 60,000 clones, roughly 89% seen once. The chain combines TRBV27 with TRBJ1-2; D is perhaps TRBD1 (5 bases). The sample comprised naive CD8+ T cells sorted from blood. This clonotype was obtained from a young man with hepatitis C virus infection. The CDR3 nucleotides read TGTGCCAGCAGTTTAGGAACAGGATACTATGGCTACACCTTC. The encoded protein is CASSLGTGYYGYTF.